The sequence of this T cell receptor beta chain was determined in a study of blood T cell repertoires in COVID-19. The CDR3 sequence is 18 residues long. V trimming: 4 bases; J trimming: 3 bases; junction bases outside the gene matches: 13. The germline CDR1 and CDR2 sequences are LGHDT and YNNKEL (reference sequence). Sequencing was performed with immunoSEQ multiplex PCR; in TCRdb, only in-frame clones are kept and a portion is missing. The sample has tens of thousands of clones, over 60% seen once. The sample taken for sequencing was peripheral blood. This TCR came from a man aged 30 to 39 with COVID-19, enrolled during active disease. This rearrangement joins TRBV3-1 (or the pseudogene TRBV3-2) to TRBJ2-5; 11 positions match TRBD2. The CDR3 nucleotides are TGTGCCAGCAGCCGGGGACTAGCGGCACTAAATAACGAAGAGACCCAGTACTTC. Amino acid sequence: CASSRGLAALNNEETQYF.